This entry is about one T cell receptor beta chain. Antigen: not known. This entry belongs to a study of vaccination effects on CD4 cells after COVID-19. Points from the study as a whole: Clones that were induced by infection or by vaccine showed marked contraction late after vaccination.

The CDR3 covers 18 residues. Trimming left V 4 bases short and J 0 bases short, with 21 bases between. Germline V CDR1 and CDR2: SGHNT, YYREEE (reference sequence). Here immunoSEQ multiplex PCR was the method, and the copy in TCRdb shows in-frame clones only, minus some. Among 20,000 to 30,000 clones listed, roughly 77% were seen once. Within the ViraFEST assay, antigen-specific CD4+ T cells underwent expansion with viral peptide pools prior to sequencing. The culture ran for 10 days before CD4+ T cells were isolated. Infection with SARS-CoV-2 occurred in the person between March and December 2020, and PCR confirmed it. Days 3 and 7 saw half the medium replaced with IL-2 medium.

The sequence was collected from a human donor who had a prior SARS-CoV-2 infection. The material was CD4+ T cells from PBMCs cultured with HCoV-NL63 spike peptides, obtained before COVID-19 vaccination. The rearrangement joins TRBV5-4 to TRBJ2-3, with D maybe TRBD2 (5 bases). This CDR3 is CASSTNEGRFGSTDTQYF. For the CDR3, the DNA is TGTGCCAGCAGCACCAACGAGGGCCGGTTCGGTAGCACAGATACGCAGTATTTT.